The entry that follows covers one T cell receptor (beta chain) sequence. The antigen remains unidentified. This sample is part of a study of cytomegalovirus exposure and HLA in healthy donors. 60 Vbeta and 13 Jbeta primers were used in PCR. Here immunoSEQ multiplex PCR was the method, and the copy in TCRdb shows in-frame clones only, minus some. The table gives under 130,000 clones; the top ten clones make up 0.59% of it. Between the trimmed V and J ends, which lost 0 bases and 5 bases, there was a span of 8 bases. The CDR3 consists of 13 residues. CDR1 is SGHRS and CDR2 is YFSETQ in the germline V gene. Findings and caveats of the study: From TCR beta sequences, most subjects' HLA-A and HLA-B alleles were reportedly predicted accurately.

The sequenced material came from PBMCs. The V and J genes are TRBV5-1 and TRBJ1-2; weak D call: TRBD1 (6 bases). The receptor was derived from a man aged 50 to 60 in good health and CMV-seronegative. The CDR3 coding sequence is TGCGCCAGCAGCTTGGAGGGGGAGTATGGCTACACCTTC. As protein: CASSLEGEYGYTF.